A single sample gave rise to the 8 T cell receptor beta chains below, sequenced in a study of identical twins (dated by TCRdb to the mid-2010s). The library was built by means of 5' RACE. The reads were generated on an Illumina HiSeq 2000. TCRdb reprocessing: public reads trimmed at Q25 with fastp, clones called with MiXCR, in-frame beta chains kept. Identical CDR3 proteins give one entry, which carries the most common genes and DNA. Within this sample are 410,000 or so distinct CDR3 sequences, with less than 20% of them counted one time only. The ten top clones hold 12% of the sample. The source material was naive T cells sorted from blood. Sample cell subset or site, as interpreted from the label and publication: cells isolated with a human naive T-cell isolation kit. The origin of the receptors is a middle-aged man in good health.

This clonotype was seen only a few times. The CDR3 nucleotides read TGTGCCAGCAGCTTGGGGTGGCGGACTAGCGGGAGGGAGTTCTTC. It encodes CASSLGWRTSGREFF. This chain uses TRBV5-6 with TRBJ2-1; 15 nucleotides agree with TRBD2. Germline V gene sequence: CDR1 SGHDT, CDR2 YYEEEE. The CDR3 covers 15 residues. The V and J ends lost 0 bases and 14 bases, in that order; junction bases with no gene match: 6.

CDR3 sequence (DNA): TGTGCCATCAGTGAGTCGTGGACAGGGATAACCTACAATGAGCAGTTCTTC. Its protein is CAISESWTGITYNEQFF. J is TRBJ2-1 and V is TRBV10-3; 8 bases match TRBD1. V gave up 0 bases and J gave up 2 bases; unmatched junction bases: 6. This CDR3 has 17 amino acids. Germline CDR1 reads ENHRY; CDR2 reads SYGVKD.

Many counts were recorded for this clonotype. The chain recombines TRBV7-2 with TRBJ2-3, with D perhaps matching TRBD1 or TRBD2 (6 bases each). Trimming took 2 bases from V and 0 from J, leaving 9 bases between them. Germline CDR1 is SGHTA and CDR2 is FQGNSA. There are 15 residues in the CDR3. The CDR3: CASSLLGGSTDTQYF. The CDR3 DNA is TGTGCCAGCAGCTTATTAGGGGGGAGCACAGATACGCAGTATTTT.

This sequence joins TRBV5-6 and TRBJ2-4; 7 bases line up with TRBD1. Trimming removed 2 bases from V and 0 bases from J; junction bases left unmatched: 5. Germline-derived CDR1 and CDR2 are SGHDT and YYEEEE. The CDR3 is made up of 16 amino acids. The DNA of the CDR3 is TGTGCCAGCAGCTTAGACAGGGCCGTAGCCAAAAACATTCAGTACTTC. Translation gives CASSLDRAVAKNIQYF. Together with reference TRBV5-6 and TRBJ2-4, the CDR3 gives the full variable domain: DAGVTQSPTHLIKTRGQQVTLRCSPKSGHDTVSWYQQALGQGPQFIFQYYEEEERQRGNFPDRFSGHQFPNYSSELNVNALLLGDSALYLCASSLDRAVAKNIQYFGAGTRLSVL.

V and J are TRBV10-2 and TRBJ2-3; no reliable D call. In germline, CDR1 is WSHSY, CDR2 SAAADI. CDR3 length: 15 amino acids. V dropped 3 bases and J dropped 0 bases, with 10 bases sitting between them. The DNA for the CDR3 is TGCGCCAGCAGTGATAGTCAGGATAGCACAGATACGCAGTATTTT. This gives the protein CASSDSQDSTDTQYF.

The sample holds many counts of this clonotype. The J gene is TRBJ2-3, the V gene TRBV20-1; unclear D gene. The CDR3 extends over 16 amino acids. Germline values: CDR1 DFQATT, CDR2 SNEGSKA (reference sequence). Trimming removed 0 bases from V and 4 bases from J, with 17 bases in between. The DNA of the CDR3 is TGCAGTGCTAGAGATCTGATGAGCTGGCCACCAGATACGCAGTATTTT. This gives the protein CSARDLMSWPPDTQYF.

This clonotype was recorded a few times. The rearrangement joins TRBV7-9 to TRBJ2-1; perhaps TRBD2 as D (5 bases). Germline V CDR1 and CDR2: SEHNR, FQNEAQ (reference sequence). The CDR3 has 11 residues. V shed 11 bases and J shed 9 bases, with 14 bases lying between them. In nucleotides, the CDR3 is TGTGCCGGAGTGAGGGAGACTGAGCAGTTCTTC. Protein sequence: CAGVRETEQFF.

This clonotype was observed many times. Here the CDR3 DNA reads TGTGCCAGCAGTTTACTTTATAAGGGCTATAGCAATCAGCCCCAGCATTTT. This sequence encodes CASSLLYKGYSNQPQHF. The rearrangement joins TRBV12-3 or TRBV12-4 to TRBJ1-5; no clear D. The CDR3 extends over 17 amino acids. V was trimmed by 2 bases and J by 0 bases, leaving 14 bases between them.